One sample yielded the 18 T cell receptor beta chains listed below, sequenced in a study of blood T cell repertoires in COVID-19. Only in-frame clones appear in the TCRdb table, and some are missing; sequencing was by immunoSEQ multiplex PCR. The top ten clones hold roughly 0.87% of a sample with roughly 460,000 clones, approximately 90% of them seen once. Input material: peripheral blood. These receptors came from a man younger than 35 with COVID-19, enrolled during active disease.

This chain connects TRBV5-1 to TRBJ2-7; a possible D gene is TRBD2 (5 bases). Germline CDR1 reads SGHRS; CDR2 reads YFSETQ. V was trimmed by 5 bases and J by 2 bases, leaving 11 bases between them. There are 13 residues in the CDR3. The CDR3 DNA reads as TGCGCCAGCAGGGGAGAGCTCACCTACGAGCAGTACTTC. It encodes CASRGELTYEQYF.

This clone was counted a single time. V usage is TRBV6-5 and J usage is TRBJ1-1; D uncertain. V was cut by 4 bases and J by 0 bases, with 12 bases left in between. In germline, CDR1 is MNHEY, CDR2 SVGAGI. The CDR3 consists of 15 residues. CDR3 sequence (DNA): TGTGCCAGCAGTTTCTCCGGGAACATGAACACTGAAGCTTTCTTT. It encodes CASSFSGNMNTEAFF.

The V gene is TRBV10-3, the J gene TRBJ2-4, with 7 nucleotides matching TRBD1. Germline V lookup: CDR1 ENHRY, CDR2 SYGVKD. CDR3 length: 16 residues. V lost 4 bases, J lost 8 bases, and 14 bases stayed unmatched. The CDR3 bases are TGTGCCATCAGTGGGCAACAATCAGGGGGTTACGACATTCAGTACTTC. Translating gives CAISGQQSGGYDIQYF.

V and J are TRBV7-3 and TRBJ2-3; TRBD1 is a possible D gene (5 bases). V lost 2 bases, J lost 4 bases, and 10 bases lay in between. The CDR3 has 14 residues. The germline V gene encodes CDR1 SGHTA and CDR2 FQGTGA. Here the CDR3 DNA reads TGTGCCAGCAGCTTAGTAGGGGCCGCAGATACGCAGTATTTT. Amino acids: CASSLVGAADTQYF.

The chain has TRBV19 and TRBJ2-7, with TRBD2 matching over 8 bases. There are 15 residues in the CDR3. Germline trimming cut 1 base from V and 5 bases from J; bases unmatched to any gene: 7. CDR1 LNHDA and CDR2 SQIVND come from the germline V gene (reference sequence). The CDR3 sequence is CASSIGYGAGDEQYF. The CDR3 bases are TGTGCCAGTAGTATAGGGTACGGAGCGGGGGACGAGCAGTACTTC.

The V and J genes are TRBV12-3 or TRBV12-4 and TRBJ1-1; TRBD1 might be the D (6 bases). CDR3 length: 13 residues. V gave up 5 bases and J gave up 8 bases, with 15 bases separating them. The CDR3 spells CASSRKTGFEAFF. CDR3 DNA sequence: TGTGCCAGCAGTCGAAAAACAGGGTTCGAAGCTTTCTTT.

V is TRBV25-1 and J is TRBJ2-2; D remains ambiguous. The CDR3 has 12 amino acids. V was pared by 10 bases and J by 1 base, with 7 bases between. CDR1 and CDR2 (germline): MGHDK, SYGVNS. The DNA for the CDR3 is TGTGCCACGATCAGGAACACCGGGGAGCTGTTTTTT. Translation: CATIRNTGELFF. Full variable domain (remainder filled in from reference TRBV25-1 and TRBJ2-2): EADIYQTPRYLVIGTGKKITLECSQTMGHDKMYWYQQDPGMELHLIHYSYGVNSTEKGDLSSESTVSRIRTEHFPLTLESARPSHTSQYLCATIRNTGELFFGEGSRLTVL.

The CDR3 coding sequence is TGTGCCAGCAGCATTGTCATGAACACTGAAGCTTTCTTT. Translating gives CASSIVMNTEAFF. J is TRBJ1-1 and V is TRBV6-6; D gene ambiguous. V lost 6 bases and J 0 bases, leaving 8 bases between the germline ends. The CDR3 is made up of 13 amino acids. The germline gives CDR1 MNHNY, CDR2 SVGAGI (reference sequence).

This clone occurred once. The chain uses TRBV25-1 and TRBJ2-5, with D maybe TRBD2 (5 bases). V was pared by 2 bases and J by 1 base, with 14 bases between. The CDR3 loop spans 16 amino acids. Germline V CDR1 and CDR2: MGHDK, SYGVNS. The CDR3 region is CASSEPGIPSQETQYF. The CDR3 DNA reads as TGTGCCAGCAGTGAACCCGGGATACCCAGCCAAGAGACCCAGTACTTC.

This chain connects TRBV19 to TRBJ1-5, with TRBD1 as a possible D gene (5 bases). Deletions cut 7 bases from V and 3 bases from J, with 16 bases between. CDR3 length: 15 amino acids. Germline loops: CDR1 LNHDA, CDR2 SQIVND (reference sequence). CDR3 amino acids: CASKTSGLFNQPQHF. The CDR3 region has the DNA TGTGCCAGTAAAACATCAGGGCTCTTCAATCAGCCCCAGCATTTT.

The chain uses TRBV4-1 and TRBJ2-2, with 8 bases identical to TRBD2. CDR1 and CDR2 (germline): MGHRA, YSYEKL. V shed 5 bases, J shed 6 bases, and the junction held 2 bases outside the gene matches. The length of the CDR3 is 13 residues. The CDR3 protein is CASSKGLAGELFF. In nucleotides, the CDR3 is TGCGCCAGCAGCAAGGGACTAGCCGGGGAGCTGTTTTTT.

V and J are TRBV30 and TRBJ1-5, with D tentatively TRBD1 (6 bases). CDR3 length equals 14 residues. Germline V gives CDR1 GTSNPN, CDR2 SVGIG (reference sequence). V was cut by 2 bases and J by 3 bases, with 11 bases left in between. In DNA, the CDR3 is TGTGCCTGGAGTATAGGACAGAACAATCAGCCCCAGCATTTT. Its protein product is CAWSIGQNNQPQHF. The variable domain in full, completed from reference TRBV30 and TRBJ1-5, reads SQTIHQWPATLVQPVGSPLSLECTVEGTSNPNLYWYRQAAGRGLQLLFYSVGIGQISSEVPQNLSASRPQDRQFILSSKKLLLSDSGFYLCAWSIGQNNQPQHFGDGTRLSIL.

Only a few counts were recorded for this clone. The identical CDR3 is also encoded by other nucleotide sequences in the sample. The J gene is TRBJ2-7, the V gene TRBV7-6, with 7 positions matching TRBD1. With 1 base clipped from V and 6 bases from J, the junction kept 3 bases outside the gene matches. This CDR3 contains 13 residues. The germline gives CDR1 SGHVS, CDR2 FNYEAQ. Here the CDR3 DNA reads TGTGCCAGCAGCTTAGGACAGGGCGGCGAGCAGTACTTC. Translated: CASSLGQGGEQYF.

This chain uses TRBV5-1 with TRBJ1-6, with TRBD1 as a possible D gene (6 bases). Trimming left V 0 bases short and J 3 bases short, with 10 bases between. The germline gives CDR1 SGHRS, CDR2 YFSETQ. CDR3 length: 16 residues. CDR3 sequence: CASSLDGQNYNSPLHF. In DNA form, the CDR3 reads TGCGCCAGCAGCTTGGACGGACAGAACTATAATTCACCCCTCCACTTT.

This chain joins TRBV7-2 and TRBJ2-1; 9 bases fit TRBD2. Germline CDR1 is SGHTA and CDR2 is FQGNSA. V dropped 5 bases and J dropped 3; count of bases not matched to a gene: 8. CDR3 length: 16 residues. The DNA for the CDR3 is TGTGCCAGCAGCCCACAGAGCGGGAGGCTCTACAATGAGCAGTTCTTC. Translating it yields CASSPQSGRLYNEQFF.

The CDR3 DNA reads TGCGCCAGCAGCTTCGTGACTAGCGGGAGCGGCGAGCAGTTCTTC. It yields the protein CASSFVTSGSGEQFF. This chain connects TRBV5-1 to TRBJ2-1; 12 bases are a match to TRBD2. This CDR3 spans 15 amino acids. In germline, CDR1 is SGHRS, CDR2 YFSETQ. With 2 bases clipped from V and 10 bases from J, the junction kept 7 bases outside the gene matches.

This sequence joins TRBV7-2 and TRBJ2-5, with 11 bases identical to TRBD2. V lost 5 bases and J lost 2; bases outside the gene matches: 4. Germline CDR1 SGHTA, CDR2 FQGNSA. This CDR3 spans 15 amino acids. The CDR3 coding sequence is TGTGCCAGCAGCCAGACTAGCGGGGATCAAGAGACCCAGTACTTC. Protein: CASSQTSGDQETQYF.

J is TRBJ1-4 and V is TRBV7-9, with 10 bases matching TRBD1. The CDR3 has 16 residues. The junction had 6 bases not matched to a gene; V was cut back by 6 bases and J by 2 bases. The V gene's germline CDR1 is SEHNR and CDR2 FQNEAQ (reference sequence). CDR3 nucleotide sequence: TGTGCCAGCAGTCCCGACAGGGGGCTTACTAATGAAAAACTGTTTTTT. It yields the protein CASSPDRGLTNEKLFF.